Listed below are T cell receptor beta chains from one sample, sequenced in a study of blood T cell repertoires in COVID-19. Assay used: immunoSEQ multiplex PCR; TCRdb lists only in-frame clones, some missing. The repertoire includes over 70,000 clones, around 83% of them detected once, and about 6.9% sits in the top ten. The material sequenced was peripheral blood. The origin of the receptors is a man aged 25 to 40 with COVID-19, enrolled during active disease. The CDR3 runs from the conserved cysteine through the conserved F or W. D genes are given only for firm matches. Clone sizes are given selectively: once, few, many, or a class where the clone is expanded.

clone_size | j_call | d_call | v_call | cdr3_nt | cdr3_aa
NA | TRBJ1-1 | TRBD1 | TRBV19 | TGTGCCAGTAGTCCTCGGACAGGGTTATTCGCTGAAGCTTTCTTT | CASSPRTGLFAEAFF
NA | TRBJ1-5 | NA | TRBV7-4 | TGTGCCAGCAGCCGGGGGCCCCAGCATTTT | CASSRGPQHF
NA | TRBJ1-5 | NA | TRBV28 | TGTGCCAGCAGTTTCGGAGGGAATCAGCCCCAGCATTTT | CASSFGGNQPQHF
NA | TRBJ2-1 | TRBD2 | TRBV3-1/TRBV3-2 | TGTGCCAGCAGCCAGGCCGTCGGGCGGGAGGTCGGAAGGGAGCAGTTCTTC | CASSQAVGREVGREQFF
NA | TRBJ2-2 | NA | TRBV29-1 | TGCAGCGTTGAGGCTTTGAACACCGGGGAGCTGTTTTTT | CSVEALNTGELFF
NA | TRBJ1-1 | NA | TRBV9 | TGTGCCAGCAGCCCCGCTCTGCTAACGACTGAAGCTTTCTTT | CASSPALLTTEAFF
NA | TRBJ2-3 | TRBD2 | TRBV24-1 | TGTGCCACCAGTGCAACAGCGGGGGATACGCAGTATTTT | CATSATAGDTQYF
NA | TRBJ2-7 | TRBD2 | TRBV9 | TGTGCCAGCAGCGGGGAGGGCTACGAGCAGTACTTC | CASSGEGYEQYF
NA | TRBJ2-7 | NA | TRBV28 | TGTGCCAGCAGTTTAAAACAGGGACGGGAGCAGTACTTC | CASSLKQGREQYF
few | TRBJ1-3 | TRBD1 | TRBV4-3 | TGCGCCAGCAGCCAAGATTCCGACAGGGCGGACACCATATATTTT | CASSQDSDRADTIYF
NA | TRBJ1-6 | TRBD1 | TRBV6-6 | TGTGCCAGCATCGACCCGGACAGGAGGAATTCACCCCTCCACTTT | CASIDPDRRNSPLHF
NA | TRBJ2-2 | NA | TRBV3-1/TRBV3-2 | TGTGCCAGCAGCCAATTAGTCGGGGAGCTGTTTTTT | CASSQLVGELFF
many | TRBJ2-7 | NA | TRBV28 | TGTGCCAGCAGTTTGACAAGCGGAAGCCCCTACGAGCAGTACTTC | CASSLTSGSPYEQYF
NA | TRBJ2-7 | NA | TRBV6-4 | TGTGCCAGCAGTGAGCGGAGGTACGAGCAGTACTTC | CASSERRYEQYF
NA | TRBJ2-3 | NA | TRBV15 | TGTGCCACCAGCGGGGCCACAGATACGCAGTATTTT | CATSGATDTQYF
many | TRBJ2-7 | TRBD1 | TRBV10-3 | TGTGCCATCAGTGAGAGAGGGACAGGACCCTACGAGCAGTACTTC | CAISERGTGPYEQYF
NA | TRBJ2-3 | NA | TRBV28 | TGTGCCAGCAGTTCCCCATTTAGCGGAGCTACCTATAGCACAGATACGCAGTATTTT | CASSSPFSGATYSTDTQYF
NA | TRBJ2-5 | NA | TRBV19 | TGTGCCAGTGCCCGGGGGGCCGGGGGCCAAGAGACCCAGTACTTC | CASARGAGGQETQYF
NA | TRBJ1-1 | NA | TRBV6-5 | TGTGCCAGCAGTCACCACCCGGGACTCTACTTTGAAGCTTTCTTT | CASSHHPGLYFEAFF
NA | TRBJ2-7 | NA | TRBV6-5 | TGTGCCAGCAGGTCAAGCGGTTCCTACGAGCAGTACTTC | CASRSSGSYEQYF
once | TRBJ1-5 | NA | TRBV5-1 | TGCGCCAGCAGCTTGTTCCCAGAGGCCAATCAGCCCCAGCATTTT | CASSLFPEANQPQHF
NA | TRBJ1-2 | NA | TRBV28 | TGTGCCAGCAGTCCCAAACCAGGGAAGGGCACCTTC | CASSPKPGKGTF
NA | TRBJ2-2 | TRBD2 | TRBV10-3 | TGTGCCATCAGGGGGACTAGCGCTGACACCGGGGAGCTGTTTTTT | CAIRGTSADTGELFF
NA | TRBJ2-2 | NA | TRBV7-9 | TGTGCCAGCAGCTCACTCGACGGGGAGCTGTTTTTT | CASSSLDGELFF
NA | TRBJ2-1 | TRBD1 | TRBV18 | TGTGCCAGCTCACCTTGGACAGGGGGTCCGACTGAGCAGTTCTTC | CASSPWTGGPTEQFF
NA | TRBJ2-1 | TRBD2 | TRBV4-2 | TGTGCCAGCAGCCAAGATAGGGAGTTCCTAGCGGGTCTTGGGTTTGGCCATGAGCAGTTCTTC | CASSQDREFLAGLGFGHEQFF
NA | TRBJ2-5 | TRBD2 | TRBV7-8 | TGTGCCAGCAGCTTACGTTTTAGCGGGACCGAGACCCAGTACTTC | CASSLRFSGTETQYF
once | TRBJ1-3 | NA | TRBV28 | TGTGCCAGCACCAGTCTTCCTGGAAACACCATATATTTT | CASTSLPGNTIYF
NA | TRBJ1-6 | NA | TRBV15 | TGTGCCACCAGCAGTGGTTCGGGGTCCAGGTTTTTAGGTTCACCCCTCCACTTT | CATSSGSGSRFLGSPLHF
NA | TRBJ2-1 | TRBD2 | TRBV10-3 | TGTGCCATCAGTGTTTCGGCGGGAGTTACTGAGCAGTTCTTC | CAISVSAGVTEQFF
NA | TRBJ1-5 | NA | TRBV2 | TGTGCCAGCAGTGAAGAGCCCGGTTTAAGTCAGCCCCAGCATTTT | CASSEEPGLSQPQHF
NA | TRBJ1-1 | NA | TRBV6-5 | TGTGCCAGCAGTTACGACAGTTCGGGCACTGAAGCTTTCTTT | CASSYDSSGTEAFF
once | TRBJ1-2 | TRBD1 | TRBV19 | TGTGCCAGTAGAACAGGGGGCTCGGGTGACTATGGCTACACCTTC | CASRTGGSGDYGYTF
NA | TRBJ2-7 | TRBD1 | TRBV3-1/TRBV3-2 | TGTGCCAGCAGCCAAGGACAGGGCTACGAGCAGTACTTC | CASSQGQGYEQYF
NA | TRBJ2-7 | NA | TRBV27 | TGTGCCAGCAGTTTAAGTGCCGGCGCGGGACGGGACGAGCAGTACTTC | CASSLSAGAGRDEQYF
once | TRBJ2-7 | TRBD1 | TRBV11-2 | TGTGCCAGCAGCCCGGGACAGGGTTACGAGCAGTACTTC | CASSPGQGYEQYF
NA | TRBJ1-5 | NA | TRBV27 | TGTGCCAGCAGTTTAAACTCCGGGGGCAATCAGCCCCAGCATTTT | CASSLNSGGNQPQHF
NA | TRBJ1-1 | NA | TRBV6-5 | TGTGCCAGCAGTTACGGGACAATGAACACTGAAGCTTTCTTT | CASSYGTMNTEAFF
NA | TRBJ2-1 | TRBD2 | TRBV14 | TGTGCCAGCAGCCAAGAGGGAAGACTAGCGGGCACCGATGATGAGCAGTTCTTC | CASSQEGRLAGTDDEQFF
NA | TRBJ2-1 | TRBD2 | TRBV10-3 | TGTGCCATCAGTGAGGGTAGCGGGTTGTACAATGAGCAGTTCTTC | CAISEGSGLYNEQFF
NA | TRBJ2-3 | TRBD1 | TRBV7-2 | TGTGCCAGCAGCTGGAGACAGGGCAGCACAGATACGCAGTATTTT | CASSWRQGSTDTQYF
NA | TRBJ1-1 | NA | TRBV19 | TGTGCCAGCAGTCGTGACAGTACCACTGAAGCTTTCTTT | CASSRDSTTEAFF
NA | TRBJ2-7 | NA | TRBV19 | TGTGCCAGTAGTATAGAATCGAAGCGGAAAGGCTCCTACGAGCAGTACTTC | CASSIESKRKGSYEQYF
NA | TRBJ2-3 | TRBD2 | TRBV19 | TGTGCCAGTGCCCTCGGACTAGCTGCAGATACGCAGTATTTT | CASALGLAADTQYF
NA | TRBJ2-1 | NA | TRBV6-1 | TGTGCCAGCAGTGACAGGCCCGACAATGAGCAGTTCTTC | CASSDRPDNEQFF
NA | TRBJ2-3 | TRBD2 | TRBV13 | TGTGCCAGCAGCTCCCCGGGACTAGCGGGATCAGATACGCAGTATTTT | CASSSPGLAGSDTQYF
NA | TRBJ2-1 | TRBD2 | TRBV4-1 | TGCGCCAGCAGCCAAGAACCACCGGGACTAGCGGGTCGAAGGTCCTACAATGAGCAGTTCTTC | CASSQEPPGLAGRRSYNEQFF
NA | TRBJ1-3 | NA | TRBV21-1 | TGTGCCAGCAGCAAAGTAGGAAACACCATATATTTT | CASSKVGNTIYF
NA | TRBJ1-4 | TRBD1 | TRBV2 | TGTGCCAGCAGTGGTGGACAGGTTAATGAAAAACTGTTTTTT | CASSGGQVNEKLFF
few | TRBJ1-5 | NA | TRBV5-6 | TGTGCCAGCAGCTTGCTTCCAGGGGACAATCAGCCCCAGCATTTT | CASSLLPGDNQPQHF
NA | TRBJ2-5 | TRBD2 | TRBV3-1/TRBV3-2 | TGTGCCAGCAGCCAAGCCTCTAGCGGGTCAGAGACCCAGTACTTC | CASSQASSGSETQYF
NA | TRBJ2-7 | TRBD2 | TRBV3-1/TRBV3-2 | TGTGCCAGCAGCCCTTGGTCTAGCGGGAGCCACGAGCAGTACTTC | CASSPWSSGSHEQYF
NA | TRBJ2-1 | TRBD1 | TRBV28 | TGTGCCAGCAGTTTAACAGGGGATGAGCAGTTCTTC | CASSLTGDEQFF
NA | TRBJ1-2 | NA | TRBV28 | TGTGCCAGCAGCCCTCCCACAGGGTCGGGCTATGGCTACACCTTC | CASSPPTGSGYGYTF